A selection of T cell receptor beta chains follows, all from one sample in a study of human T cells and chemical hapten exposure. TCRdb passed the RACE reads through MiXCR, listing each CDR3 protein once. The sample includes around 190,000 distinct CDR3 sequences, about a fifth seen only once; the top ten take 6.7%. This specimen consisted of whole blood, obtained in connection with sensitization to the hapten diphenylcyclopropenone (DPC). The source of these receptors is a woman aged 45-65 years with alopecia areata. Some clones in this sample may be carry-over from other donors' samples. The CDR3 runs from the conserved cysteine through the conserved F or W. Fields, in order: clone size, J gene, D gene, V gene, CDR3 protein, CDR3 DNA. The D gene is left open where the match is weak. Rows may omit the clone size; those that give it use once, few, many or a size class.

size: many; J: TRBJ2-1; D: TRBD2; V: TRBV5-8; CDR3: CASSLRTSGSLRGEQFF; DNA: TGTGCCAGCAGCCTCAGGACTAGCGGGAGTCTCCGGGGTGAGCAGTTCTTC
size: .; J: TRBJ2-3; D: TRBD2; V: TRBV12-3/TRBV12-4; CDR3: CASSFRGGVTDTQYF; DNA: TGTGCCAGCAGTTTTCGGGGGGGCGTCACAGATACGCAGTATTTT
size: .; J: TRBJ1-4; D: TRBD1; V: TRBV20-1; CDR3: CSARFDRGDEKLFF; DNA: TGCAGTGCTAGGTTCGACAGGGGAGACGAAAAACTGTTTTTT
size: .; J: TRBJ2-2; D: .; V: TRBV24-1; CDR3: CATSDLREGNTGELFF; DNA: TGTGCCACCAGTGATTTACGGGAAGGGAACACCGGGGAGCTGTTTTTT
size: .; J: TRBJ2-2; D: .; V: TRBV28; CDR3: CASRDTGTGELFF; DNA: TGTGCCAGTAGAGATACGGGCACCGGGGAGCTGTTTTTT
size: few; J: TRBJ1-5; D: .; V: TRBV2; CDR3: CASSELRQGRNQPQHF; DNA: TGTGCCAGCAGTGAACTCCGCCAGGGTAGAAATCAGCCCCAGCATTTT
size: few; J: TRBJ2-2; D: TRBD2; V: TRBV10-3; CDR3: CAILRGAGAGGELFF; DNA: TGTGCCATCCTACGGGGAGCGGGAGCGGGCGGGGAGCTGTTTTTT
size: .; J: TRBJ1-2; D: .; V: TRBV9; CDR3: CASTSTDNYGYTF; DNA: TGTGCCAGCACCAGTACAGATAACTATGGCTACACCTTC
size: .; J: TRBJ2-3; D: TRBD2; V: TRBV6-6; CDR3: CASNLAGVTDTQYF; DNA: TGTGCCAGCAATCTAGCGGGAGTCACAGATACGCAGTATTTT
size: .; J: TRBJ2-1; D: .; V: TRBV20-1; CDR3: CSAAGRGHNEQFF; DNA: TGCAGTGCCGCCGGGCGGGGACATAATGAGCAGTTCTTC
size: many; J: TRBJ2-5; D: .; V: TRBV6-2/TRBV6-3; CDR3: CASSPQETQYF; DNA: TGTGCCAGCAGTCCCCAAGAGACCCAGTACTTC
size: .; J: TRBJ1-2; D: .; V: TRBV12-3/TRBV12-4; CDR3: CASSFGRAYGYTF; DNA: TGTGCCAGCAGTTTCGGCAGGGCCTATGGCTACACCTTC
size: .; J: TRBJ1-5; D: .; V: TRBV5-6; CDR3: CASSSLRVSNQPQHF; DNA: TGTGCCAGCAGCTCCCTAAGGGTGAGCAATCAGCCCCAGCATTTT
size: many; J: TRBJ2-6; D: .; V: TRBV7-9; CDR3: CASLSESNVLTF; DNA: TGTGCCAGCCTCTCGGAGAGCAACGTCCTGACTTTC
size: .; J: TRBJ2-1; D: TRBD2; V: TRBV5-1; CDR3: CASSLGGTSNSYNEQFF; DNA: TGCGCCAGCAGCTTGGGCGGGACTAGCAACTCCTACAATGAGCAGTTCTTC
size: .; J: TRBJ1-3; D: TRBD1; V: TRBV6-1; CDR3: CASSERTGARDTIYF; DNA: TGTGCCAGCAGTGAACGGACAGGGGCCCGAGACACCATATATTTT
size: few; J: TRBJ2-5; D: TRBD2; V: TRBV28; CDR3: CASTPLREYQETQYF; DNA: TGTGCCAGCACCCCTTTGCGGGAGTATCAAGAGACCCAGTACTTC
size: .; J: TRBJ1-2; D: .; V: TRBV20-1; CDR3: CSARDDGKGYTF; DNA: TGCAGTGCTAGAGATGACGGGAAGGGCTACACCTTC
size: .; J: TRBJ2-2; D: .; V: TRBV6-5; CDR3: CASSYRVVSTGELFF; DNA: TGTGCCAGCAGTTACCGGGTAGTAAGCACCGGGGAGCTGTTTTTT
size: many; J: TRBJ2-5; D: .; V: TRBV7-8; CDR3: CASSLAIRETQYF; DNA: TGTGCCAGCAGCTTAGCCATTAGAGAGACCCAGTACTTC
size: .; J: TRBJ1-1; D: .; V: TRBV29-1; CDR3: CSVVREIEAFF; DNA: TGCAGCGTTGTTAGGGAGATAGAAGCTTTCTTT
size: few; J: TRBJ1-4; D: .; V: TRBV7-9; CDR3: CASSPQFGLIEKLFF; DNA: TGTGCCAGCAGCCCCCAATTCGGACTGATCGAAAAACTGTTTTTT
size: .; J: TRBJ1-1; D: TRBD1; V: TRBV14; CDR3: CASSLTGQLNTEAFF; DNA: TGTGCCAGCAGCCTAACGGGACAGCTGAACACTGAAGCTTTCTTT
size: few; J: TRBJ2-7; D: .; V: TRBV20-1; CDR3: CSARNLATTYEQYF; DNA: TGCAGTGCTAGAAACCTAGCGACAACCTACGAGCAGTACTTC
size: .; J: TRBJ1-2; D: .; V: TRBV6-5; CDR3: CASRSTGDRGINYGYTF; DNA: TGTGCCAGCAGGTCAACCGGGGACCGGGGGATAAACTATGGCTACACCTTC
size: few; J: TRBJ2-7; D: TRBD2; V: TRBV4-2; CDR3: CASSQAQKAGLPREQYF; DNA: TGTGCCAGCAGCCAAGCCCAGAAAGCGGGACTCCCCCGGGAGCAGTACTTC
size: few; J: TRBJ1-5; D: TRBD1; V: TRBV4-2; CDR3: CVSSHRTGDNQPQHF; DNA: TGTGTCAGCAGCCACCGGACAGGGGACAATCAGCCCCAGCATTTT
size: .; J: TRBJ2-1; D: .; V: TRBV30; CDR3: CAWNRDNSYNEQFF; DNA: TGTGCCTGGAACCGGGACAACTCCTACAATGAGCAGTTCTTC
size: .; J: TRBJ2-5; D: TRBD1; V: TRBV5-1; CDR3: CASSLGQGCETQYF; DNA: TGCGCCAGCAGCTTGGGACAGGGTTGCGAGACCCAGTACTTC
size: .; J: TRBJ2-1; D: .; V: TRBV7-8; CDR3: CASSRLGGTYNEQFF; DNA: TGTGCCAGCAGCCGGCTAGGCGGGACCTACAATGAGCAGTTCTTC
size: .; J: TRBJ1-1; D: TRBD1; V: TRBV20-1; CDR3: CSAHPGQGATEAFF; DNA: TGCAGTGCTCATCCCGGACAGGGTGCAACTGAAGCTTTCTTT
size: few; J: TRBJ2-6; D: .; V: TRBV28; CDR3: CASSSYYPSGANVLTF; DNA: TGTGCCAGCAGTTCCTACTACCCCTCTGGGGCCAACGTCCTGACTTTC
size: .; J: TRBJ2-5; D: TRBD2; V: TRBV6-5; CDR3: CASSYSRREGVQETQYF; DNA: TGTGCCAGCAGTTACTCCCGGCGGGAGGGCGTCCAAGAGACCCAGTACTTC
size: .; J: TRBJ2-7; D: .; V: TRBV6-6; CDR3: CASSYRQAGPAEQYF; DNA: TGTGCCAGCAGTTACCGACAGGCAGGTCCGGCCGAGCAGTACTTC
size: few; J: TRBJ2-7; D: TRBD2; V: TRBV20-1; CDR3: CSASRGGRREQYF; DNA: TGCAGTGCCTCCCGGGGCGGGAGGAGGGAGCAGTACTTC
size: few; J: TRBJ2-3; D: TRBD2; V: TRBV24-1; CDR3: CATSDLRSSGADTQYF; DNA: TGTGCCACCAGTGATTTGCGGTCTAGCGGGGCGGACACGCAGTATTTT
size: .; J: TRBJ1-2; D: .; V: TRBV3-1; CDR3: CASSQVEFVGYTF; DNA: TGTGCCAGCAGCCAAGTGGAGTTCGTGGGCTACACCTTC
size: few; J: TRBJ1-2; D: .; V: TRBV29-1; CDR3: CSVVLTELNLGGGYTF; DNA: TGCAGCGTTGTGCTCACAGAACTTAACCTTGGGGGGGGCTACACCTTC
size: .; J: TRBJ1-5; D: .; V: TRBV28; CDR3: CASSRDNSNQPQHF; DNA: TGTGCCAGCAGTAGGGACAATAGCAATCAGCCCCAGCATTTT
size: few; J: TRBJ1-4; D: .; V: TRBV20-1; CDR3: CSATDRATNEKLFF; DNA: TGCAGTGCTACAGACAGAGCAACTAATGAAAAACTGTTTTTT
size: .; J: TRBJ1-2; D: TRBD1; V: TRBV5-1; CDR3: CASSLTTGNYGYTF; DNA: TGCGCCAGCAGCTTGACGACAGGGAACTATGGCTACACCTTC
size: few; J: TRBJ2-7; D: .; V: TRBV5-6; CDR3: CASRLDSSYEQYF; DNA: TGTGCCAGCAGACTGGACAGCTCCTACGAGCAGTACTTC
size: .; J: TRBJ2-7; D: TRBD2; V: TRBV20-1; CDR3: CSAGTSGLTYEQYF; DNA: TGCAGTGCTGGCACTAGCGGGCTAACCTACGAGCAGTACTTC
size: .; J: TRBJ2-1; D: TRBD2; V: TRBV20-1; CDR3: CSALTRTSGRRGEQFF; DNA: TGCAGTGCTTTAACGAGGACTAGCGGGAGGAGGGGTGAGCAGTTCTTC
size: .; J: TRBJ1-1; D: .; V: TRBV11-2; CDR3: CASGAGGMAEAFF; DNA: TGTGCCAGCGGAGCGGGGGGTATGGCTGAAGCTTTCTTT
size: .; J: TRBJ2-6; D: TRBD1; V: TRBV7-8; CDR3: CASSQGQTSIVLTF; DNA: TGTGCCAGCAGTCAGGGACAGACAAGCATCGTCCTGACTTTC
size: .; J: TRBJ2-3; D: .; V: TRBV7-2; CDR3: CASSPRRRGGGDTQYF; DNA: TGTGCCAGCAGCCCCCGAAGAAGGGGGGGGGGAGATACGCAGTATTTT
size: .; J: TRBJ2-1; D: .; V: TRBV29-1; CDR3: CSVGGGIPYNEQFF; DNA: TGCAGCGTTGGGGGCGGGATCCCCTACAATGAGCAGTTCTTC
size: .; J: TRBJ2-1; D: TRBD1; V: TRBV29-1; CDR3: CSPLTGYNEQFF; DNA: TGCAGCCCGCTGACAGGGTACAATGAGCAGTTCTTC
size: .; J: TRBJ2-3; D: .; V: TRBV6-5; CDR3: CASRPGTGYTDTQYF; DNA: TGTGCCAGCAGACCCGGGACTGGGTACACAGATACGCAGTATTTT
size: few; J: TRBJ2-2; D: .; V: TRBV19; CDR3: CASTQTWGELFF; DNA: TGTGCCAGTACACAGACGTGGGGGGAGCTGTTTTTT
size: few; J: TRBJ2-1; D: .; V: TRBV10-2; CDR3: CASSEGGSSHNEQFF; DNA: TGCGCCAGCTCGGAGGGGGGGAGCAGCCACAATGAGCAGTTCTTC
size: few; J: TRBJ2-7; D: TRBD1; V: TRBV5-1; CDR3: CASSLEGQGYEQYF; DNA: TGCGCCAGCAGCTTGGAAGGACAGGGATACGAGCAGTACTTC
size: many; J: TRBJ1-3; D: .; V: TRBV5-1; CDR3: CASSRGFFAGNTIYF; DNA: TGCGCCAGCAGCCGAGGGTTCTTCGCTGGAAACACCATATATTTT
size: .; J: TRBJ2-7; D: .; V: TRBV9; CDR3: CASSVGDTTPYEQYF; DNA: TGTGCCAGCAGCGTAGGGGACACCACGCCCTACGAGCAGTACTTC